What follows are 24 T cell receptor beta chains derived from one specimen sequenced in a study of blood T cells in healthy people across ages. Sample-barcoded 5' priming and a J-beta primer mix drove a second PCR of roughly 6 to 12 cycles. TCRdb called the 5' RACE reads again in MiXCR, with one record for every CDR3 protein. The sample lists more than 650,000 distinct CDR3 sequences; approximately 55% were seen once. Material for sequencing was blood. The receptors stem from a man at least 80 years old in good health.

The chain recombines TRBV12-3 or TRBV12-4 with TRBJ1-6, with 8 nucleotides matching TRBD1. Unmatched junction bases numbered 4, after V lost 5 bases and J lost 4 bases. The CDR3 length is 15 residues. The CDR3 spells CASSPDRAYNSPLHF. The CDR3, as DNA: TGTGCCAGCAGTCCGGACAGGGCATATAATTCACCCCTCCACTTT.

The rearrangement joins TRBV7-6 to TRBJ2-7; TRBD2 agrees at 11 bases. The ends lost 2 bases at V and 0 bases at J; junction bases unmatched: 3. The CDR3 is made up of 16 amino acids. Per germline, CDR1 SGHVS and CDR2 FNYEAQ. In DNA form, the CDR3 reads TGTGCCAGCAGCTTAACTAGCGGGAGTTCCTCCTACGAGCAGTACTTC. As protein: CASSLTSGSSSYEQYF.

The chain couples TRBV25-1 to TRBJ2-1, with 9 bases fitting TRBD2. Germline trimming cut 2 bases from V and 5 bases from J; bases unmatched to any gene: 4. CDR1 is MGHDK and CDR2 is SYGVNS in the germline V gene. This CDR3 has 15 residues. DNA of the CDR3: TGTGCCAGCAGTGAACCGGGACTAGCAGACAATGAGCAGTTCTTC. It yields the protein CASSEPGLADNEQFF.

The chain has TRBV2 and TRBJ1-4, with 7 bases aligning to TRBD1. V shed 4 bases, J shed 0 bases, and the junction held 5 bases outside the gene matches. This CDR3 region has 16 residues. Germline loops: CDR1 SNHLY, CDR2 FYNNEI. CDR3 bases: TGTGCCAGCAGTGCCGACAGGGTAGCAACTAATGAAAAACTGTTTTTT. Protein product: CASSADRVATNEKLFF.

J is TRBJ2-7 and V is TRBV6-5; TRBD1 or TRBD2 may be the D gene (6 bases each). The germline CDR1 and CDR2 sequences are MNHEY and SVGAGI. Deletions cut 2 bases from V and 0 bases from J, with 20 bases between. The CDR3 has 18 amino acids. The CDR3: CASSYGGRSGSTSYEQYF. The CDR3 DNA reads as TGTGCCAGCAGTTACGGGGGGCGCTCCGGGAGTACCTCCTACGAGCAGTACTTC.

This chain connects TRBV9 to TRBJ2-1; the match to TRBD2 covers 9 bases. The V segment lost 0 bases and the J segment 5 bases; nucleotides outside the gene matches: 3. Germline V gene data show CDR1 as SGDLS and CDR2 as YYNGEE. The CDR3 loop spans 15 amino acids. The CDR3 loop reads CASSVAAGGNNEQFF. In nucleotides, the CDR3 is TGTGCCAGCAGCGTAGCAGCGGGAGGCAACAATGAGCAGTTCTTC.

The chain has TRBV20-1 and TRBJ2-5, with 9 bases fitting TRBD2. Germline values: CDR1 DFQATT, CDR2 SNEGSKA (reference sequence). The CDR3 contains 15 residues. Trimming cost V 5 bases and J 4 bases; bases outside gene matches: 11. CDR3 sequence: CSADPLAGSPETQYF. The CDR3 region has the DNA TGCAGTGCTGACCCTCTAGCGGGGTCCCCAGAGACCCAGTACTTC.

This chain joins TRBV2 and TRBJ2-3, with D uncertain. Trimming removed 6 bases from V and 4 bases from J, with 11 bases in between. Germline lookup yields CDR1 SNHLY and CDR2 FYNNEI. CDR3 size: 13 residues. The CDR3 DNA is TGTGCCAGCAGAAAGGGCCTAGCAGATACGCAGTATTTT. Protein product: CASRKGLADTQYF.

The chain uses TRBV6-2 or TRBV6-3 and TRBJ2-7, with D unclear. Germline-derived CDR1 and CDR2 are MNHEY and SVGEGT. The CDR3 contains 13 residues. Deletions cut 7 bases from V and 4 bases from J, with 14 bases between. CDR3 nucleotides: TGTGCCAGCACCGGGTGGCAGGCGTACGAGCAGTACTTC. Translation gives CASTGWQAYEQYF.

This chain connects TRBV6-5 to TRBJ1-2; 7 bases map to TRBD1. Per the germline V gene, CDR1 is MNHEY and CDR2 is SVGAGI. V dropped 6 bases and J dropped 6; count of bases not matched to a gene: 4. The CDR3 runs 12 residues. The CDR3 nucleotides read TGTGCCAGCAGCGGGACAGCCAATGGCTACACCTTC. Its translation is CASSGTANGYTF.

The CDR3 reads CASSQGPTRGAGANVLTF. CDR3 coding DNA: TGCGCCAGCAGCCAAGGTCCAACCAGGGGGGCCGGGGCCAACGTCCTGACTTTC. This chain joins TRBV4-1 and TRBJ2-6, with a possible D match to TRBD1 (7 bases). CDR1 and CDR2 from the germline V gene are MGHRA and YSYEKL. V shed 1 base and J shed 4 bases, with 17 bases lying between them. This CDR3 has 18 residues.

This clonotype was detected only a few times. V is TRBV4-2 and J is TRBJ2-7, with 10 bases lining up with TRBD2. CDR3 length: 16 residues. In germline, CDR1 is LGHNA, CDR2 YNFKEQ. V trimming: 0 bases; J trimming: 4 bases; junction bases outside the gene matches: 6. CDR3 DNA sequence: TGTGCCAGCAGCCAAGAGGTACTAGCGGGGTCTTACGAGCAGTACTTC. It yields the protein CASSQEVLAGSYEQYF.

The chain uses TRBV21-1 and TRBJ2-1; TRBD2 is the table's D call, not checked against the DNA. TRBV21-1 is a pseudogene locus. The CDR3 consists of 12 residues. CDR3 amino acids: CASSIGREEQFF. The CDR3 region has the DNA TGTGCCAGCAGCATCGGTAGGGAGGAGCAGTTCTTC.

This clonotype was recorded only once. J is TRBJ2-1 and V is TRBV13, with 14 bases that match TRBD2. The CDR3 length is 20 residues. Germline loops: CDR1 PRHDT, CDR2 FYEKMQ (reference sequence). Trimming took 4 bases from V and 3 from J; bases not matched to a gene: 14. The DNA for the CDR3 is TGTGCCAGCAGCTCCCCCGGGACTAGCGGGAGAGGGGTCGGCTACAATGAGCAGTTCTTC. Protein: CASSSPGTSGRGVGYNEQFF.

V is TRBV2 and J is TRBJ1-1; D is undetermined. CDR3 length equals 11 residues. V lost 4 bases to trimming and J lost 7 bases, with 7 bases between them. CDR1 is SNHLY and CDR2 is FYNNEI in the germline V gene. CDR3 bases: TGTGCCAGCAGTGTGTCCGGTGAAGCTTTCTTT. Translation gives CASSVSGEAFF.

This chain joins TRBV15 and TRBJ2-1; possibly TRBD1 for D (6 bases). V was trimmed by 0 bases and J by 3 bases, leaving 12 bases between them. Germline CDR1 LNHNV, CDR2 YYDKDF (reference sequence). The CDR3 runs 16 residues. The CDR3 nucleotides read TGTGCCACCAGCAGAGACCCCGGGACAAGCTACAATGAGCAGTTCTTC. Its translation is CATSRDPGTSYNEQFF.

The J gene is TRBJ1-2, the V gene TRBV15; D is possibly TRBD1 (5 bases). The germline V gene has CDR1 LNHNV and CDR2 YYDKDF (reference sequence). This CDR3 contains 15 residues. Trimming cost V 4 bases and J 4 bases, with 16 bases left between them. CDR3 region: CATSTDQGWGYGYTF. In DNA form, the CDR3 reads TGTGCCACCAGCACAGACCAGGGTTGGGGCTATGGCTACACCTTC.

This clonotype was counted between two and nine times. The V call is TRBV7-9, the J call TRBJ2-5, with 11 nucleotides matching TRBD2. Germline lookup yields CDR1 SEHNR and CDR2 FQNEAQ (reference sequence). The CDR3 loop spans 19 amino acids. J was trimmed by 4 bases and V by 2 bases; bases with no gene match: 15. DNA of the CDR3: TGTGCCAGCAGCTTACCCCGTGTAGCGGGAGGGCCCTCGCGAGAGACCCAGTACTTC. This codes for CASSLPRVAGGPSRETQYF.

The chain uses TRBV25-1 and TRBJ2-3; D is unresolved. The V and J ends lost 6 bases and 1 base respectively, with 8 bases between them. This CDR3 has 13 amino acids. The germline gives CDR1 MGHDK, CDR2 SYGVNS. The CDR3 region has the DNA TGTGCCAGCAGCGCCTATGGCACAGATACGCAGTATTTT. It is translated as CASSAYGTDTQYF.

V usage is TRBV6-4 and J usage is TRBJ2-3, with no clear D. The CDR3 has 15 residues. V was cut by 3 bases and J by 1 base, with 11 bases left in between. Germline CDR1 and CDR2: MRHNA and SNTAGT. CDR3 coding DNA: TGTGCCAGCAGTGATGACGGAGCCCGCACAGATACGCAGTATTTT. This sequence encodes CASSDDGARTDTQYF.

The chain is built from TRBV29-1 and TRBJ1-1; 9 positions match TRBD1. Trimming took 7 bases from V and 2 from J; bases not matched to a gene: 8. CDR1 is SQVTM, CDR2 ANQGSEA, per germline. This CDR3 is 14 amino acids long. The CDR3 DNA is TGCAGCGGGAGGACAGGGGCGCTTAACACTGAAGCTTTCTTT. As protein: CSGRTGALNTEAFF. The complete variable domain, with remaining parts taken from reference TRBV29-1 and TRBJ1-1, reads SAVISQKPSRDICQRGTSLTIQCQVDSQVTMMFWYRQQPGQSLTLIATANQGSEATYESGFVIDKFPISRPNLTFSTLTVSNMSPEDSSIYLCSGRTGALNTEAFFGQGTRLTVV.

This chain links TRBV2 with TRBJ2-5, with 9 bases aligning to TRBD1. CDR3 size: 15 residues. J lost 4 bases, V lost 6 bases, and 9 bases had no gene match. Germline CDR1 is SNHLY and CDR2 is FYNNEI. The CDR3 DNA is TGTGCCAGCAGGGCACAGGGGGCGCCTGGAGAGACCCAGTACTTC. Translation gives CASRAQGAPGETQYF.

In this sample, this clonotype turned up once. The chain couples TRBV15 to TRBJ2-7, with D perhaps matching TRBD2 (6 bases). The CDR3 covers 16 residues. Germline loops: CDR1 LNHNV, CDR2 YYDKDF (reference sequence). Trimming took 3 bases from V and 3 from J, leaving 18 bases between them. The CDR3 here is CATSRARDSRFYEQYF. DNA for the CDR3: TGTGCCACCAGCAGGGCCCGGGACTCGAGATTCTACGAGCAGTACTTC.

The chain uses TRBV9 and TRBJ2-1; the D is unclear. The V and J ends lost 1 base and 2 bases respectively, with 13 bases between them. The length of the CDR3 is 16 residues. In germline, CDR1 is SGDLS, CDR2 YYNGEE. CDR3 coding DNA: TGTGCCAGCAGCGTACGGTTGGCGCAGACCTACAATGAGCAGTTCTTC. Its translation is CASSVRLAQTYNEQFF. The complete variable domain, with remaining parts taken from reference TRBV9 and TRBJ2-1, reads DSGVTQTPKHLITATGQRVTLRCSPRSGDLSVYWYQQSLDQGLQFLIQYYNGEERAKGNILERFSAQQFPDLHSELNLSSLELGDSALYFCASSVRLAQTYNEQFFGPGTRLTVL.